This T cell receptor (beta chain) was recovered during a study of human T cells and chemical hapten exposure. Study information: The sensitizer, 2% DPC, was used on around 2 cm by around 2 cm of upper inner arm skin.

MiXCR, applied by TCRdb to the RACE reads, yields one record per CDR3 protein. The sample contains fewer than 95,000 distinct CDR3 sequences, about 11% of which appear only once. Germline CDR1 is SGHDT and CDR2 is YYEEEE. The germline V and J ends were trimmed by 0 bases and 9 bases, with 15 bases remaining between them. The CDR3 spans 14 residues. The time point: patch test 2, 6 weeks after DPC sensitization. Treatment: therapeutic diphenylcyclopropenone sensitization with weekly scalp DPC. Details on this clonotype: What it binds is not known.

Study-wide results and caveats: Significantly greater numbers of large CDR3 similarity clusters came from expanded TCRs than from controls. Among TCRs, those above 1 in 1000 frequency were unaffected by DPC sensitization.

Sequencing used whole blood, obtained in connection with sensitization to the hapten diphenylcyclopropenone (DPC). This TCR was recovered from a man aged 35-49 years with alopecia areata. Some clones in this sample may be carry-over from other donors' samples. The chain couples TRBV5-6 to TRBJ1-2; TRBD1 might be the D (5 bases). CDR3 sequence (DNA): TGTGCCAGCAGCTTGGCCAGGGCCGCCTGGAGCTACACCTTC. It encodes CASSLARAAWSYTF.